This T cell receptor beta chain was identified during a study of blood T cell repertoires in COVID-19. Two negative PCRs, clearance, or symptom resolution were required of recovered Cohort 3 donors. Sequencing used immunoSEQ multiplex PCR; TCRdb keeps in-frame clones, though not all of them. The sample includes 200,000 to 250,000 clones, 82% seen only once; the top ten take 3% to 3.5%. This sequence originates from a woman between 55 and 75 years old who had recovered from COVID-19. The sample consisted of PBMCs or T cells enriched from blood (not recorded which).

Written as DNA, the CDR3 is TGTGCCAGCAGCGACAGGGACGGGTTCAATCAGCCCCAGCATTTT. Protein product: CASSDRDGFNQPQHF. The chain recombines TRBV27 with TRBJ1-5, with 7 bases that match TRBD1. V was pared by 6 bases and J by 3 bases, with 8 bases of the junction left unmatched. The CDR3 is made up of 15 amino acids. The V gene's germline CDR1 is MNHEY and CDR2 SMNVEV (reference sequence).